This is a list of T cell receptor beta chains from one sample in a study of beta chain features in type 1 diabetes. Produced via immunoSEQ multiplex PCR; TCRdb's table is partial and in-frame only. The table lists 600,000 or so clones, around 12% of them singletons. Input material: naive CD4+ T cells from blood. The receptors shown here come from a man younger than 45 with type 1 diabetes. Both conserved end residues are part of each CDR3. D genes are given only for firm matches. Only part of the rows carry a size: once, few, many, or a class if the clone is expanded.

v_gene: TRBV14; abundance: NA; j_gene: TRBJ1-1; d_gene: NA; CDR3nt: TGTGCCAGCAGCCAAGAGGGAGAGGGTCGGAACACTGAAGCTTTCTTT; CDR3aa: CASSQEGEGRNTEAFF
v_gene: TRBV9; abundance: NA; j_gene: TRBJ2-6; d_gene: NA; CDR3nt: TGTGCCAGCACCATAGGGAGCTCTGGGGCCAACGTCCTGACTTTC; CDR3aa: CASTIGSSGANVLTF
v_gene: TRBV11-3; abundance: NA; j_gene: TRBJ2-4; d_gene: NA; CDR3nt: TGTGCCAGCAGCCCAGGAGTCATTCAGTACTTC; CDR3aa: CASSPGVIQYF
v_gene: TRBV9; abundance: NA; j_gene: TRBJ2-3; d_gene: NA; CDR3nt: TGTGCCAGCAGCGTAGTGTGGGGTGCAGATACGCAGTATTTT; CDR3aa: CASSVVWGADTQYF
v_gene: TRBV4-2; abundance: NA; j_gene: TRBJ1-1; d_gene: TRBD1; CDR3nt: TGTGCCAGCAGCTCACAGGGGATGAACACTGAAGCTTTCTTT; CDR3aa: CASSSQGMNTEAFF
v_gene: TRBV5-1; abundance: NA; j_gene: TRBJ1-1; d_gene: NA; CDR3nt: TGCGCCAGCAGCTTTGGCGCGGGAGGCACTGAAGCTTTCTTT; CDR3aa: CASSFGAGGTEAFF
v_gene: TRBV9; abundance: few; j_gene: TRBJ2-6; d_gene: NA; CDR3nt: TGTGCCAGCAGCTCCGGGGCGACCTCTGGGGCCAACGTCCTGACTTTC; CDR3aa: CASSSGATSGANVLTF
v_gene: TRBV6-1; abundance: NA; j_gene: TRBJ1-5; d_gene: NA; CDR3nt: TGTGCCAGCAGTGAAGCGGGATATAGCAATCAGCCCCAGCATTTT; CDR3aa: CASSEAGYSNQPQHF
v_gene: TRBV7-8; abundance: NA; j_gene: TRBJ2-1; d_gene: TRBD2; CDR3nt: TGTGCCAGCAGGGACGGACTAGAGGTCAATGAGCAGTTCTTC; CDR3aa: CASRDGLEVNEQFF
v_gene: TRBV30; abundance: few; j_gene: TRBJ2-7; d_gene: NA; CDR3nt: TGTGCCTGGAGAGATACAGGGTACGAGCAGTACTTC; CDR3aa: CAWRDTGYEQYF
v_gene: TRBV11-2; abundance: NA; j_gene: TRBJ2-1; d_gene: TRBD2; CDR3nt: TGTGCCAGCAGCTTAGTCGCTAGCGGGGGGTACAATGAGCAGTTCTTC; CDR3aa: CASSLVASGGYNEQFF
v_gene: TRBV28; abundance: few; j_gene: TRBJ2-7; d_gene: NA; CDR3nt: TGTGCCAGCTTCGGACTAACCTACGAGCAGTACTTC; CDR3aa: CASFGLTYEQYF
v_gene: TRBV6-6; abundance: few; j_gene: TRBJ2-2; d_gene: NA; CDR3nt: TGTGCCAGCAGTTCCTGGACCGAAAACACCGGGGAGCTGTTTTTT; CDR3aa: CASSSWTENTGELFF
v_gene: TRBV7-6; abundance: few; j_gene: TRBJ1-6; d_gene: TRBD1; CDR3nt: TGTGCCAGCAGCCGCCTGACAGGGGGAGAATCACCCCTCCACTTT; CDR3aa: CASSRLTGGESPLHF
v_gene: TRBV7-2; abundance: few; j_gene: TRBJ2-7; d_gene: TRBD2; CDR3nt: TGTGCCAGCAGCTTGCTAGCGGGGGGGCTATACGAGCAGTACTTC; CDR3aa: CASSLLAGGLYEQYF
v_gene: TRBV7-2; abundance: NA; j_gene: TRBJ2-7; d_gene: NA; CDR3nt: TGTGCCAGCAGCTCACCCTTTGGCGGGACCTACGAGCAGTACTTC; CDR3aa: CASSSPFGGTYEQYF
v_gene: TRBV5-4; abundance: NA; j_gene: TRBJ1-2; d_gene: NA; CDR3nt: TGTGCCAGCAGCCTGCGGCCTCGTGGCGGCTACACCTTC; CDR3aa: CASSLRPRGGYTF
v_gene: TRBV12-2; abundance: NA; j_gene: TRBJ1-1; d_gene: NA; CDR3nt: TGTGCAAGTCGCTTTCCACCAAACGGAGTCCCTGAAGCTTTCTTT; CDR3aa: CASRFPPNGVPEAFF
v_gene: TRBV9; abundance: few; j_gene: TRBJ2-7; d_gene: NA; CDR3nt: TGTGCCAGCAGCGTAGGGGCAGGAACCTACGAGCAGTACTTC; CDR3aa: CASSVGAGTYEQYF
v_gene: TRBV11-3; abundance: NA; j_gene: TRBJ2-1; d_gene: TRBD2; CDR3nt: TGTGCCAGCAGCCCCGGACTAGCGGGGGGATACAATGAGCAGTTCTTC; CDR3aa: CASSPGLAGGYNEQFF
v_gene: TRBV5-1; abundance: few; j_gene: TRBJ1-1; d_gene: NA; CDR3nt: TGCGCCAGCACTAGTTGGACGGGGAGGATAGGGGAGAACACTGAAGCTTTCTTT; CDR3aa: CASTSWTGRIGENTEAFF
v_gene: TRBV5-6; abundance: few; j_gene: TRBJ1-1; d_gene: NA; CDR3nt: TGTGCCAGCAGCTTGAATCGGGAAGCTTTCTTT; CDR3aa: CASSLNREAFF
v_gene: TRBV7-2; abundance: few; j_gene: TRBJ1-2; d_gene: NA; CDR3nt: TGTGCCAGCAGCTTAGGTAGCGGGGCCCAAGGAGGCTACACCTTC; CDR3aa: CASSLGSGAQGGYTF
v_gene: TRBV25-1; abundance: few; j_gene: TRBJ2-5; d_gene: NA; CDR3nt: TGTGCCAGCAGTGAGGGTAATTCAGGGGGGTTAGAGACCCAGTACTTC; CDR3aa: CASSEGNSGGLETQYF
v_gene: TRBV6-6; abundance: few; j_gene: TRBJ2-1; d_gene: NA; CDR3nt: TGTGCCAGCAGCCCCGGACCGATCCCCAATGAGCAGTTCTTC; CDR3aa: CASSPGPIPNEQFF
v_gene: TRBV29-1; abundance: NA; j_gene: TRBJ2-1; d_gene: NA; CDR3nt: TGCAGCGCCGGTAGGGACTCCCGCGGGGAGTTCTTC; CDR3aa: CSAGRDSRGEFF
v_gene: TRBV10-3; abundance: NA; j_gene: TRBJ2-3; d_gene: TRBD2; CDR3nt: TGTGCCATCAAGAGCGGGGAAGTGTCAGATACGCAGTATTTT; CDR3aa: CAIKSGEVSDTQYF
v_gene: TRBV5-6; abundance: NA; j_gene: TRBJ2-1; d_gene: TRBD2; CDR3nt: TGTGCCAGCAGCTTTATGGGAGGGATCAATGAGCAGTTCTTC; CDR3aa: CASSFMGGINEQFF
v_gene: TRBV18; abundance: NA; j_gene: TRBJ2-2; d_gene: NA; CDR3nt: TGTGCCAGCTCAACCTCGAGAATGCAGGCCGGGGAGCTGTTTTTT; CDR3aa: CASSTSRMQAGELFF
v_gene: TRBV9; abundance: few; j_gene: TRBJ2-1; d_gene: TRBD2; CDR3nt: TGTGCCAGCAGCGTAGCCCCTAGCGGGGGGCTAAACAATGAGCAGTTCTTC; CDR3aa: CASSVAPSGGLNNEQFF
v_gene: TRBV9; abundance: NA; j_gene: TRBJ2-1; d_gene: TRBD2; CDR3nt: TGTGCCAGCAGCGGACCTAGCGGGGGGCCGGGTGAGCAGTTCTTC; CDR3aa: CASSGPSGGPGEQFF
v_gene: TRBV27; abundance: few; j_gene: TRBJ1-1; d_gene: NA; CDR3nt: TGTGCCAGCAGTTTCAACAGGAACACTGAAGCTTTCTTT; CDR3aa: CASSFNRNTEAFF
v_gene: TRBV25-1; abundance: few; j_gene: TRBJ1-6; d_gene: TRBD1; CDR3nt: TGTGCCAGCAGTGAAACCGGTGGGGCAGGGGGTAGACCCCTCCACTTT; CDR3aa: CASSETGGAGGRPLHF
v_gene: TRBV18; abundance: NA; j_gene: TRBJ2-6; d_gene: TRBD1; CDR3nt: TGTGCCAGCTCACCAATCGGGACAGGGTCTGGGGCCAACGTCCTGACTTTC; CDR3aa: CASSPIGTGSGANVLTF
v_gene: TRBV29-1; abundance: few; j_gene: TRBJ2-3; d_gene: TRBD2; CDR3nt: TGCAGCGTTGAGAGAGGGACTAGCGGGGGCACAGATACGCAGTATTTT; CDR3aa: CSVERGTSGGTDTQYF
v_gene: TRBV5-6; abundance: NA; j_gene: TRBJ2-7; d_gene: NA; CDR3nt: TGTGCCAGCAGCTACAAGCCGGACGGTCTCTACGAGCAGTACTTC; CDR3aa: CASSYKPDGLYEQYF
v_gene: TRBV5-1; abundance: few; j_gene: TRBJ1-3; d_gene: NA; CDR3nt: TGCGCCAGCAGCTTGTCCGGTTCTGGAAACACCATATATTTT; CDR3aa: CASSLSGSGNTIYF
v_gene: TRBV28; abundance: NA; j_gene: TRBJ1-2; d_gene: NA; CDR3nt: TGTGCCAGCAGCCGGCCAGGAGGGCGCTACACCTTC; CDR3aa: CASSRPGGRYTF
v_gene: TRBV5-4; abundance: NA; j_gene: TRBJ2-5; d_gene: NA; CDR3nt: TGTGCCAGCAGCTTGAATCTGGGCATCCGACAAGAGACCCAGTACTTC; CDR3aa: CASSLNLGIRQETQYF
v_gene: TRBV6-1; abundance: NA; j_gene: TRBJ1-2; d_gene: NA; CDR3nt: TGTGCCAGCAGTTCCGAGGACTATGGCTACACCTTC; CDR3aa: CASSSEDYGYTF
v_gene: TRBV5-6; abundance: few; j_gene: TRBJ1-5; d_gene: NA; CDR3nt: TGTGCCAGCAGCTTGCTAAGATTGGGCAATCAGCCCCAGCATTTT; CDR3aa: CASSLLRLGNQPQHF
v_gene: TRBV5-4; abundance: few; j_gene: TRBJ1-4; d_gene: TRBD1; CDR3nt: TGTGCCAGCAGCTACGGACAGGGAAATGAAAAACTGTTTTTT; CDR3aa: CASSYGQGNEKLFF
v_gene: TRBV9; abundance: NA; j_gene: TRBJ2-3; d_gene: NA; CDR3nt: TGTGCCAGCAGCGTAGCCGATCGACTAAGCAACGGGCCAGATACGCAGTATTTT; CDR3aa: CASSVADRLSNGPDTQYF
v_gene: TRBV9; abundance: few; j_gene: TRBJ1-6; d_gene: NA; CDR3nt: TGTGCCAGCAGCCTCGGGGGGAGATCACCCCTCCACTTT; CDR3aa: CASSLGGRSPLHF
v_gene: TRBV2; abundance: few; j_gene: TRBJ2-1; d_gene: NA; CDR3nt: TGTGCCAGCAGCGTAGACAGGGGACTATACAATGAGCAGTTCTTC; CDR3aa: CASSVDRGLYNEQFF
v_gene: TRBV18; abundance: NA; j_gene: TRBJ1-1; d_gene: NA; CDR3nt: TGTGCCAGCTCACCACTGGTCCCGAACACTGAAGCTTTCTTT; CDR3aa: CASSPLVPNTEAFF
v_gene: TRBV7-9; abundance: NA; j_gene: TRBJ1-5; d_gene: NA; CDR3nt: TGTGCCAGCAGCTTTTTCCTGGATCAGCCCCAGCATTTT; CDR3aa: CASSFFLDQPQHF
v_gene: TRBV7-2; abundance: NA; j_gene: TRBJ2-7; d_gene: NA; CDR3nt: TGTGCCAGCAGCCAAAGGAGGAGCGCGACCTACGAGCAGTACTTC; CDR3aa: CASSQRRSATYEQYF
v_gene: TRBV4-3; abundance: NA; j_gene: TRBJ2-1; d_gene: NA; CDR3nt: TGCGCCAGCAGCCAAGAGGGGGGTAGCTCCTACAATGAGCAGTTCTTC; CDR3aa: CASSQEGGSSYNEQFF
v_gene: TRBV28; abundance: NA; j_gene: TRBJ2-4; d_gene: NA; CDR3nt: TGTGCCAGCAGCTCTACATCCCCCGGCGTGAACATTCAGTACTTC; CDR3aa: CASSSTSPGVNIQYF
v_gene: TRBV5-1; abundance: NA; j_gene: TRBJ1-2; d_gene: NA; CDR3nt: TGCGCCAGCAGCTTGCAGGGGCAAGACTTCTATGGCTACACCTTC; CDR3aa: CASSLQGQDFYGYTF
v_gene: TRBV7-2; abundance: few; j_gene: TRBJ2-2; d_gene: NA; CDR3nt: TGTGCCAGCAGCTTAGGCCAGCTACTCACCGGGGAGCTGTTTTTT; CDR3aa: CASSLGQLLTGELFF
v_gene: TRBV7-9; abundance: NA; j_gene: TRBJ2-3; d_gene: TRBD1; CDR3nt: TGTGCCAGCAGCTACGGACAGGGCGGAGATACGCAGTATTTT; CDR3aa: CASSYGQGGDTQYF
v_gene: TRBV10-3; abundance: NA; j_gene: TRBJ1-6; d_gene: NA; CDR3nt: TGTGCCATCAGTGAGTCGGGGGGGACACCACCCCTCCACTTT; CDR3aa: CAISESGGTPPLHF
v_gene: TRBV20-1; abundance: NA; j_gene: TRBJ2-1; d_gene: TRBD2; CDR3nt: TGCAGTGCCCGGACTAGCGATGAGCAGTTCTTC; CDR3aa: CSARTSDEQFF
v_gene: TRBV5-1; abundance: NA; j_gene: TRBJ1-4; d_gene: NA; CDR3nt: TGCGCCAGCAGCTTATCATGGGGGCGCGATGAAAAACTGTTTTTT; CDR3aa: CASSLSWGRDEKLFF
v_gene: TRBV29-1; abundance: NA; j_gene: TRBJ1-1; d_gene: NA; CDR3nt: TGCAGCGTTGTCCAGGGGCTGAACACTGAAGCTTTCTTT; CDR3aa: CSVVQGLNTEAFF